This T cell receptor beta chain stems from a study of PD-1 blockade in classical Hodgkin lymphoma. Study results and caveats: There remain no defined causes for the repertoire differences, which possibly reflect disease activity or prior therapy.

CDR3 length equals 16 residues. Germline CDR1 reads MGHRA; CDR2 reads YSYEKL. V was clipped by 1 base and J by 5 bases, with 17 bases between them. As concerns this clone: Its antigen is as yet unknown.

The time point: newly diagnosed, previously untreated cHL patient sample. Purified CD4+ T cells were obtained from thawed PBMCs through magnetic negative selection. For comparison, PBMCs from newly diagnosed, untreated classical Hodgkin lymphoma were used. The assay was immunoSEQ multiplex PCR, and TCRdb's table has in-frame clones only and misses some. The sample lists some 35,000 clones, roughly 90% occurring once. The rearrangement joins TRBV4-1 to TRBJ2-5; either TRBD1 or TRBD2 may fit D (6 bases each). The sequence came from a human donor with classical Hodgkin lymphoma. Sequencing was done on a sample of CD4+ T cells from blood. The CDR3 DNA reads TGCGCCAGCAGCCAAGGTTCGGTCGGGGGCGGGGAGACCCAGTACTTC. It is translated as CASSQGSVGGGETQYF.